Each of the 23 T cell receptor beta chains below was sequenced from the same sample in a study of T cell changes during pregnancy in multiple sclerosis. Here immunoSEQ multiplex PCR was the method, and the copy in TCRdb shows in-frame clones only, minus some. The sample lists 80,000 or so clones; about 91% were seen once. The sample here was peripheral blood, taken before pregnancy. Receptor source: a female donor with multiple sclerosis, enrolled in a pregnancy study.

In regard to this clone: Other DNA sequences in the sample encode the same CDR3. The V gene is TRBV5-1, the J gene TRBJ1-3, with a possible D match to TRBD1 (6 bases). CDR3 length: 14 amino acids. Trimming removed 0 bases from V and 4 bases from J, with 8 bases in between. Germline V lookup: CDR1 SGHRS, CDR2 YFSETQ. CDR3: CASSLGTVGNTIYF. The DNA of the CDR3 is TGCGCCAGCAGCTTGGGGACAGTCGGAAACACCATATATTTT.

The V call is TRBV4-2, the J call TRBJ1-4; a weak D match, TRBD1 (5 bases). The CDR3 is made up of 16 amino acids. The ends were cut back, 0 bases at V and 7 bases at J, with 15 bases in the middle. The germline CDR1 and CDR2 sequences are LGHNA and YNFKEQ. CDR3 in DNA: TGTGCCAGCAGCCAAGAGGGGCTCGGGAGTGGTGAAAAACTGTTTTTT. It translates to CASSQEGLGSGEKLFF.

The chain carries TRBV30 and TRBJ1-4, with D possibly TRBD1 on 6 matching bases. CDR3 size: 15 residues. Trimming pared 0 bases from V and 7 bases from J, leaving 15 bases between. Germline-derived CDR1 and CDR2 are GTSNPN and SVGIG (reference sequence). CDR3 nucleotide sequence: TGTGCCTGGAGTGTGGGGGCAGCAAGGAGTGAAAAACTGTTTTTT. Translating gives CAWSVGAARSEKLFF.

The rearrangement joins TRBV18 to TRBJ2-3; 7 nucleotides align to TRBD1. The length of the CDR3 is 14 residues. J gave up 7 bases and V 2 bases, and 6 bases lay outside the gene matches. Germline CDR1 is KGHSH and CDR2 is LQKENI. For the CDR3, the DNA is TGTGCCAGCTCACCAGACAGGGCTGGCAATACGCAGTATTTT. Protein product: CASSPDRAGNTQYF.

V usage is TRBV6-5 and J usage is TRBJ2-5; D is perhaps TRBD2 (5 bases). The CDR3 length is 14 residues. The V end was cut by 6 bases, the J end by 1 base, with 12 bases between. Germline CDR1 is MNHEY and CDR2 is SVGAGI. CDR3 sequence reads: CASSRLAPQETQYF. CDR3 in DNA: TGTGCCAGCAGCCGGCTAGCCCCCCAAGAGACCCAGTACTTC.

This chain links TRBV5-1 with TRBJ1-1; D is ambiguous. CDR1 and CDR2 from the germline V gene are SGHRS and YFSETQ. The CDR3 has 13 residues. The V and J ends lost 1 base and 1 base respectively, with 5 bases between them. The CDR3 bases are TGCGCCAGCAGCTTGAGGAGGAACACTGAAGCTTTCTTT. Translated: CASSLRRNTEAFF. The complete variable domain, with remaining parts taken from reference TRBV5-1 and TRBJ1-1, reads KAGVTQTPRYLIKTRGQQVTLSCSPISGHRSVSWYQQTPGQGLQFLFEYFSETQRNKGNFPGRFSGRQFSNSRSEMNVSTLELGDSALYLCASSLRRNTEAFFGQGTRLTVV.

J is TRBJ2-7 and V is TRBV27; 7 bases fit TRBD1. CDR1 is MNHEY, CDR2 SMNVEV, per germline (reference sequence). V was pared by 5 bases and J by 4 bases, with 5 bases of the junction left unmatched. The CDR3 has 13 residues. The DNA of the CDR3 is TGTGCCAGCAGTGGGACAGCTTTTTACGAGCAGTACTTC. Translated: CASSGTAFYEQYF.

The V and J genes are TRBV5-1 and TRBJ2-6, with 8 bases lining up with TRBD1. CDR1 is SGHRS and CDR2 is YFSETQ in the germline V gene. After removal of 1 base from V and 4 bases from J, the junction contained 10 bases not matched to a gene. The CDR3 extends over 18 amino acids. This CDR3 reads CASSLLDRGEGGANVLTF. CDR3 nucleotides: TGCGCCAGCAGCTTGCTTGACAGGGGAGAGGGGGGGGCCAACGTCCTGACTTTC.

The rearrangement links TRBV6-1 to TRBJ2-1; TRBD1 might be the D (5 bases). Germline values: CDR1 MNHNS, CDR2 SASEGT. The CDR3 consists of 12 residues. V lost 2 bases to trimming and J lost 9 bases, with 8 bases between them. CDR3 residues: CASSERGGEQFF. Written as DNA, the CDR3 is TGTGCCAGCAGTGAAAGGGGCGGTGAGCAGTTCTTC.

The chain combines TRBV28 with TRBJ2-2; D is possibly TRBD1 (8 bases). V was shortened by 5 bases and J by 5 bases, with 18 bases between the two germline ends. The CDR3 sequence is 16 residues long. Germline CDR1 and CDR2: MDHEN and SYDVKM. CDR3 loop: CASSPRTGRVTGELFF. CDR3 DNA sequence: TGTGCCAGCAGTCCGCGGACAGGGAGGGTAACCGGGGAGCTGTTTTTT.

The chain recombines TRBV7-9 with TRBJ2-1; D may be TRBD1 (6 bases). Germline assignment: CDR1 SEHNR and CDR2 FQNEAQ (reference sequence). V was clipped by 6 bases and J by 4 bases, with 16 bases between them. CDR3 size: 15 residues. The CDR3 here is CASSSSGTPYNEQFF. The CDR3 nucleotides are TGTGCCAGCAGTTCCTCCGGGACACCTTACAATGAGCAGTTCTTC.

The J gene is TRBJ2-7, the V gene TRBV27, with TRBD1 matching 7 bases. CDR1 and CDR2 from the germline V gene are MNHEY and SMNVEV (reference sequence). The CDR3 is 13 residues long. The V segment lost 5 bases and the J segment 5 bases; nucleotides outside the gene matches: 6. The CDR3 sequence is CASSINRGDEQYF. The DNA of the CDR3 is TGTGCCAGCAGTATCAACAGGGGTGACGAGCAGTACTTC.

The rearrangement links TRBV12-2 to TRBJ1-2; TRBD1 is the table's D call and was not checked against the DNA. TRBV12-2 is marked as a pseudogene. The CDR3 runs to 14 residues. The CDR3 is CASRLGTGGNGYTF. DNA of the CDR3: TGTGCAAGTCGCCTCGGGACAGGGGGCAATGGCTACACCTTC.

J is TRBJ1-5 and V is TRBV2; possibly TRBD1 for D (6 bases). Germline CDR1 reads SNHLY; CDR2 reads FYNNEI. The CDR3 consists of 15 residues. Trimming left V 2 bases short and J 3 bases short, with 11 bases between. CDR3 coding DNA: TGTGCCAGCAGTGAACGAGGACAGACCAATCAGCCCCAGCATTTT. As protein: CASSERGQTNQPQHF.

The J gene is TRBJ2-7, the V gene TRBV2; D may be TRBD2 (6 bases). This CDR3 spans 14 amino acids. V lost 7 bases to trimming and J lost 4 bases, with 17 bases between them. Germline CDR1 is SNHLY and CDR2 is FYNNEI. CDR3 sequence (DNA): TGTGCCAGCACCGGGCCGGGCGGGGAATACGAGCAGTACTTC. Its translation is CASTGPGGEYEQYF.

CDR3 sequence (DNA): TGCGCCAGCAGCATGGATGGACAGTCCTACGAGCAGTACTTC. It encodes CASSMDGQSYEQYF. The V gene is TRBV5-1, the J gene TRBJ2-7, with a weak D call TRBD1 (6 bases). Trimming removed 4 bases from V and 1 base from J, with 12 bases in between. Germline CDR1 is SGHRS and CDR2 is YFSETQ. This CDR3 spans 14 amino acids.

The genes are TRBV5-4 and TRBJ1-3, with D unresolved. The ends were cut back, 8 bases at V and 0 bases at J, with 9 bases in the middle. Looked up from germline, CDR1 is SGHNT and CDR2 is YYREEE (reference sequence). The length of the CDR3 is 13 residues. CDR3 bases: TGTGCCAGTGGGAGAGACTCTGGAAACACCATATATTTT. Its protein product is CASGRDSGNTIYF.

The chain has TRBV6-6 and TRBJ2-1, with 12 nucleotides matching TRBD2. Germline CDR1 and CDR2: MNHNY and SVGAGI (reference sequence). The junction had 8 bases not matched to a gene; V was cut back by 6 bases and J by 8 bases. This CDR3 is built from 15 residues. CDR3 loop: CASSNLAGGLDEQFF. Here the CDR3 DNA reads TGTGCCAGCAGCAATCTAGCGGGAGGGCTGGATGAGCAGTTCTTC.

The V and J genes are TRBV5-1 and TRBJ1-1; D remains ambiguous. The CDR3 has 14 residues. V was shortened by 0 bases and J by 6 bases, with 12 bases between the two germline ends. Germline-derived CDR1 and CDR2 are SGHRS and YFSETQ. DNA of the CDR3: TGCGCCAGCAGCTTGGGCGGGCCGGGCGCTGAAGCTTTCTTT. Translating gives CASSLGGPGAEAFF.

This clone is a singleton in its sample. This chain uses TRBV27 with TRBJ2-4; 9 bases fit TRBD1. The V and J ends lost 4 bases and 0 bases, in that order; junction bases with no gene match: 4. The germline V gene encodes CDR1 MNHEY and CDR2 SMNVEV (reference sequence). The CDR3 consists of 16 residues. In nucleotides, the CDR3 is TGTGCCAGCAGTTACTCACAGGGGGCAGCCAAAAACATTCAGTACTTC. Its protein is CASSYSQGAAKNIQYF.

This rearrangement joins TRBV6-5 to TRBJ2-3, with D perhaps matching TRBD1 (5 bases). Trimming stripped 4 bases from V and 4 bases from J, with 12 bases between. The CDR3 contains 14 residues. CDR1 is MNHEY, CDR2 SVGAGI, per germline. CDR3 protein: CASSSGFSADTQYF. In nucleotides, the CDR3 is TGTGCCAGCAGTTCAGGGTTCAGCGCAGATACGCAGTATTTT.

The chain uses TRBV27 and TRBJ2-6; 9 bases are shared with TRBD1. The CDR3 consists of 18 residues. Germline CDR1 is MNHEY and CDR2 is SMNVEV (reference sequence). V gave up 5 bases and J gave up 0 bases; unmatched junction bases: 8. CDR3 loop: CASSPWTGVSSGANVLTF. The DNA for the CDR3 is TGTGCCAGCAGTCCATGGACAGGGGTAAGCTCTGGGGCCAACGTCCTGACTTTC.

The V gene is TRBV6-5, the J gene TRBJ2-2; the D is unclear. V lost 0 bases and J lost 2, with 10 bases in between. The CDR3 is 16 residues long. Germline loops: CDR1 MNHEY, CDR2 SVGAGI. The CDR3 region has the DNA TGTGCCAGCAGTTACTCGAGCAGGTCCAACACCGGGGAGCTGTTTTTT. Translated: CASSYSSRSNTGELFF.